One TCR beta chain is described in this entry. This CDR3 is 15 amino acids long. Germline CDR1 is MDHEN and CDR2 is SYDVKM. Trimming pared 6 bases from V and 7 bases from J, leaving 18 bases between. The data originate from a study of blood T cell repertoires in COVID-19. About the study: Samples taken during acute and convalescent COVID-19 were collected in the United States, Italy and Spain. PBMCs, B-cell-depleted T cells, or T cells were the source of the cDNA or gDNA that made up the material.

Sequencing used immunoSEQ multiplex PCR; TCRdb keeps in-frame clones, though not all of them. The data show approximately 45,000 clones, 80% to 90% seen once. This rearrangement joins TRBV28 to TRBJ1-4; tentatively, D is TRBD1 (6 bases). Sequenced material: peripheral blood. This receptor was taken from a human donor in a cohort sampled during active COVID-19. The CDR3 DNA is TGTGCCAGCAGCGGGAGGGGGGGTGAGAGTGAAAAACTGTTTTTT. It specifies CASSGRGGESEKLFF.